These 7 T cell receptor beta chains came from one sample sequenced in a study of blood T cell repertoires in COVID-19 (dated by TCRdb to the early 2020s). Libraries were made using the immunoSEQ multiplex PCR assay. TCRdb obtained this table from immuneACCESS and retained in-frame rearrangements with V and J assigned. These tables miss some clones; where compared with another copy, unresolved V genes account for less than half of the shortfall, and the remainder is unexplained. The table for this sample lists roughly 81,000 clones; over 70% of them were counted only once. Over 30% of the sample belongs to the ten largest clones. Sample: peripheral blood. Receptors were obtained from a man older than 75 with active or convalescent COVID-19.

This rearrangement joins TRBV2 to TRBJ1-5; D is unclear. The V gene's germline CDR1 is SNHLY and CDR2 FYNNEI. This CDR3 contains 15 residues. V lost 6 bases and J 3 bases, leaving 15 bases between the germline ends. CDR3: CASSLGMRDNQPQHF. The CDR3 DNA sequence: TGTGCCAGCAGCCTGGGGATGAGGGACAATCAGCCCCAGCATTTT.

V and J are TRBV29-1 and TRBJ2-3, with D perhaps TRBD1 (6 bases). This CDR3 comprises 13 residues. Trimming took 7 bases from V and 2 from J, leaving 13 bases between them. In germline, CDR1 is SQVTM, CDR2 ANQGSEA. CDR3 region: CSGEDRYTDTQYF. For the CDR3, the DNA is TGCAGCGGAGAGGACAGATACACAGATACGCAGTATTTT.

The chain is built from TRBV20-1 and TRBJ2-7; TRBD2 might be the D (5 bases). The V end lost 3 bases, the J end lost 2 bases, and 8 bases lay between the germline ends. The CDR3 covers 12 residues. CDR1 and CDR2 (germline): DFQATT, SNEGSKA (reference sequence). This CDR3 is CSASRGTYEQYF. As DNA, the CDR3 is TGCAGTGCTAGTCGGGGAACCTACGAGCAGTACTTC.

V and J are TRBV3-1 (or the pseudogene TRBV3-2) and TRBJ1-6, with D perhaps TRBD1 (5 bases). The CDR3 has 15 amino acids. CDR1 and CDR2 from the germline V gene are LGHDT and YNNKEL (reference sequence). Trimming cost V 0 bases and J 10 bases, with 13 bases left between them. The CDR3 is CASSQDSTVGSPLHF. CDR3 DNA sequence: TGTGCCAGCAGCCAAGATTCGACAGTGGGCTCACCCCTCCACTTT.

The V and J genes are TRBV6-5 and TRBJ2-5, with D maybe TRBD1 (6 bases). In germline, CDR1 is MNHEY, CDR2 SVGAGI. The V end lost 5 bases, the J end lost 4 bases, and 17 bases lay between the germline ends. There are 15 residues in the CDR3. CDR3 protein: CASSRQGRLGETQYF. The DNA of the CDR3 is TGTGCCAGCAGTCGGCAGGGGCGGTTAGGAGAGACCCAGTACTTC.

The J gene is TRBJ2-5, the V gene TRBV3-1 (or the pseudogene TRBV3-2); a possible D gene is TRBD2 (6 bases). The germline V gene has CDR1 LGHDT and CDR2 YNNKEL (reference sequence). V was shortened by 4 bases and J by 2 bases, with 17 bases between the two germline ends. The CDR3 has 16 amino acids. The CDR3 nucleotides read TGTGCCAGCAGCCCCTTCCCCGGCGGGATACAAGAGACCCAGTACTTC. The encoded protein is CASSPFPGGIQETQYF.

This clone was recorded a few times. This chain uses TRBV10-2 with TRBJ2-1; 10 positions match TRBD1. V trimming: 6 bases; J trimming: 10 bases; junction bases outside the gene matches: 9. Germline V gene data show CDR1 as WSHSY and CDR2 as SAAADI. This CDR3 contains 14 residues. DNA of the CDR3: TGCGCCAGCAGGAACCGGGACAGGGGTGAAGAGCAGTTCTTC. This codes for CASRNRDRGEEQFF.